One sample yielded the 15 T cell receptor beta chains listed below, sequenced in a study of neurological immune-mediated disorders. TCRdb re-called the 5' RACE reads through MiXCR, storing one row per CDR3 protein. Of under 45,000 distinct CDR3 sequences in the sample, about 14% are singletons; the top ten hold approximately 3.5%. Sequences were obtained from CD4+ T cells from blood. These TCRs come from a woman aged 55-69 years with HTLV-1-associated myelopathy (HAM/TSP).

This clonotype was seen a handful of times. The chain links TRBV5-1 to TRBJ2-7; D remains unclear. V gave up 1 base and J gave up 1 base, with 12 bases separating them. The CDR3 extends over 15 amino acids. Germline-derived CDR1 and CDR2 are SGHRS and YFSETQ. Here the CDR3 DNA reads TGCGCCAGCAGCTTGCTGTCCTCTGGGTCCTACGAGCAGTACTTC. It translates to CASSLLSSGSYEQYF.

This clonotype was found once. With a much larger clone just one base away, this may be a read error. The rearrangement uses TRBV6-5 and TRBJ2-3, with 9 bases fitting TRBD1. The ends lost 7 bases at V and 4 bases at J; junction bases unmatched: 6. The CDR3 is 14 residues long. The V gene's germline CDR1 is MNHEY and CDR2 SVGAGI. The chain's CDR3 is CASKLDRGADTQYF. CDR3 nucleotides: TGTGCCAGCAAACTGGACAGGGGTGCAGATACGCAGTATTTT.

This clonotype showed up many times. DNA for the CDR3: TGTGCCACCACCTCCGGGGGACATCAGGACTATGGCTACACCTTC. Translation gives CATTSGGHQDYGYTF. The gene calls are TRBV24-1 and TRBJ1-2; the D gene is possibly TRBD1 (6 bases). Between the trimmed V and J ends, which lost 8 bases and 3 bases, there was a span of 18 bases. The CDR3 spans 15 residues. Germline CDR1 KGHDR, CDR2 SFDVKD.

This clonotype was seen many times. V gene TRBV6-5 combines with J gene TRBJ2-5; possible D gene TRBD2, 6 bases. From germline, CDR1 is MNHEY and CDR2 SVGAGI. The CDR3 runs to 12 residues. V was shortened by 6 bases and J by 6 bases, with 11 bases between the two germline ends. The DNA of the CDR3 is TGTGCCAGCAGCCGGGACTTTCAGACCCAGTACTTC. This gives the protein CASSRDFQTQYF.

This clonotype was seen many times. The chain's CDR3 is CSARDQRRANEKLFF. Here the CDR3 DNA reads TGCAGTGCTAGAGATCAGAGGCGGGCTAATGAAAAACTGTTTTTT. The chain employs TRBV20-1 and TRBJ1-4; D not certain. The CDR3 extends over 15 amino acids. The V gene's germline CDR1 is DFQATT and CDR2 SNEGSKA (reference sequence). With 0 bases removed from V and 3 bases from J, the gap between germline ends came to 11 bases.

Of note for this clonotype: A much more abundant neighbour one base away suggests this may be a read error. This chain links TRBV2 with TRBJ1-1; 7 bases match TRBD1. Germline CDR1 reads SNHLY; CDR2 reads FYNNEI. The CDR3 totals 14 residues. In nucleotides, the CDR3 is TGTTCCAGCAGGGGGGCTCGGGTGAACACTGAAGCTTTCTTT. Amino acids: CSSRGARVNTEAFF.

This sequence joins TRBV20-1 and TRBJ2-3; the D gene is possibly TRBD1 (6 bases). Trimming shortened V by 6 bases and J by 14 bases, and 24 bases separated the two germline ends. CDR1 is DFQATT, CDR2 SNEGSKA, per germline (reference sequence). The CDR3 runs to 13 residues. Written as DNA, the CDR3 is TGCAGTGCCCAACAGGGTTTCACAGATACACTGTATTTT. Amino acid sequence: CSAQQGFTDTLYF.

This clonotype was detected ten times or more. This sequence joins TRBV5-6 and TRBJ1-2; unclear D gene. The CDR3 has 16 amino acids. The germline CDR1 and CDR2 sequences are SGHDT and YYEEEE. V shed 5 bases and J shed 4 bases, with 21 bases lying between them. CDR3 DNA sequence: TGTGCCAGCAGTCATTACCGGGTCCTAATGATCTATGGCTACACCTTC. As protein: CASSHYRVLMIYGYTF.

In this sample, this clonotype turned up many times. The CDR3 loop is CASSKTSSYEQYF. As DNA, the CDR3 is TGTGCCAGCAGTAAGACCTCGTCCTACGAGCAGTACTTC. The V gene is TRBV12-3 or TRBV12-4, the J gene TRBJ2-7, with D unresolved. Trimming stripped 5 bases from V and 1 base from J, with 9 bases between. The CDR3 is 13 residues long.

This clonotype was detected ten times or more. The chain is built from TRBV7-9 and TRBJ1-2; D gene uncertain. CDR1 is SEHNR, CDR2 FQNEAQ, per germline (reference sequence). V lost 3 bases and J 3 bases, leaving 8 bases between the germline ends. This CDR3 spans 13 amino acids. CDR3 in DNA: TGTGCCAGCAGCTTGAACAGAGACTATGGCTACACCTTC. Translation: CASSLNRDYGYTF.

This clonotype was recorded many times. The chain combines TRBV7-8 with TRBJ2-3; D might be TRBD1 (5 bases). The CDR3 has 17 amino acids. V was clipped by 3 bases and J by 4 bases, with 20 bases between them. The germline V gene has CDR1 SGHVS and CDR2 FQNEAQ. The CDR3 loop is CASSFADRPLFADTQYF. DNA of the CDR3: TGTGCCAGCAGCTTCGCCGACAGACCTCTCTTCGCAGATACGCAGTATTTT.

This clonotype has at least ten counts. The chain carries TRBV6-1 and TRBJ1-1; weak D call: TRBD1 (6 bases). Germline CDR1 reads MNHNS; CDR2 reads SASEGT. The V and J ends lost 7 bases and 1 base respectively, with 13 bases between them. The CDR3 has 14 amino acids. The CDR3 spells CASKPRTENTEAFF. The CDR3 nucleotides read TGTGCCAGCAAGCCTCGGACAGAGAACACTGAAGCTTTCTTT.

Ten or more counts support this clonotype. V gene TRBV5-1 combines with J gene TRBJ2-3; TRBD1 agrees at 7 bases. The CDR3 totals 16 residues. With V trimmed by 3 bases and J by 2 bases, 9 bases remained unmatched. Germline lookup yields CDR1 SGHRS and CDR2 YFSETQ. For the CDR3, the DNA is TGCGCCAGCAGCTCCGGACAGGAGGTGGACACAGATACGCAGTATTTT. Translation: CASSSGQEVDTDTQYF.

The chain couples TRBV6-5 to TRBJ1-3; TRBD1 matches at 7 bases. The ends lost 4 bases at V and 0 bases at J; junction bases unmatched: 6. The germline gives CDR1 MNHEY, CDR2 SVGAGI. The CDR3 sequence is 16 residues long. CDR3 sequence: CASSSTGAISGNTIYF. CDR3 in DNA: TGTGCCAGCAGTTCCACAGGGGCTATCTCTGGAAACACCATATATTTT.

This clonotype has a count of ten or more. This sequence joins TRBV2 and TRBJ1-4; 8 bases line up with TRBD1. There are 17 residues in the CDR3. Unmatched junction bases numbered 8, after V lost 4 bases and J lost 1 base. CDR1 and CDR2 from the germline V gene are SNHLY and FYNNEI. The CDR3 sequence: CASSGFRDRKTNEKLFF. Here the CDR3 DNA reads TGTGCCAGCAGTGGCTTCCGGGACAGGAAAACTAATGAAAAACTGTTTTTT. The full variable domain, its missing parts supplied by reference TRBV2 and TRBJ1-4, is EPEVTQTPSHQVTQMGQEVILRCVPISNHLYFYWYRQILGQKVEFLVSFYNNEISEKSEIFDDQFSVERPDGSNFTLKIRSTKLEDSAMYFCASSGFRDRKTNEKLFFGSGTQLSVL.